This T cell receptor beta chain came from a study of identical twins. General observations from the study: Fewer insertions were carried by abundant cord blood beta clonotypes, but none was seen in memory repertoires.

Germline-derived CDR1 and CDR2 are WSHSY and SAAADI. The V gene end was trimmed by 3 bases and the J gene end by 5 bases; junction bases not matched to a gene: 8. The CDR3 covers 15 residues. A universal primer site arose from template switching, and cDNA bore unique molecular identifiers. TCRdb re-called the 5' RACE reads through MiXCR, storing one row per CDR3 protein. The data hold about 240,000 distinct CDR3 sequences, with approximately 10% observed a single time. For this clonotype: No antigen is known for it.

Only healthy Caucasians were enrolled as donors. The TCR was taken from a middle-aged man in good health. Source material: memory T cells sorted from blood. The rearrangement joins TRBV10-2 to TRBJ2-7, with TRBD1 identical over 9 bases. CDR3 sequence (DNA): TGCGCCAGCAGTGACCCCGGGACAGGGTTCAACGAGCAGTACTTC. It specifies CASSDPGTGFNEQYF.